This TCR beta chain was sequenced in a study of cytomegalovirus exposure and HLA in healthy donors. Regarding the study as a whole: According to the study, approximately 150 TCR beta chains were cytomegalovirus-associated. Rarity characterized most TCR sequences, yet some public TCRs appeared in many donors.

TCRdb's table, derived via immunoSEQ multiplex PCR, lists solely in-frame clones and lacks some. The sample includes approximately 200,000 clones, about three quarters seen only once; the top ten take around 1.2%. It was the approximately 110-subject validation cohort, separate from the roughly 700-subject first cohort, to which the donors belonged. This clone was detected a few times. Its antigen remains unknown. CDR1 and CDR2 (germline): SQVTM, ANQGSEA. This CDR3 is 14 amino acids long. The V end was cut by 8 bases, the J end by 0 bases, with 14 bases between. The sequenced sample was PBMCs. This chain uses TRBV29-1 with TRBJ1-3; D is unclear. The sequence was collected from a woman in her 30s in good health and CMV-seronegative. This CDR3 reads CSSEGGLSGNTIYF. CDR3 nucleotides: TGCAGCAGCGAAGGAGGACTCTCTGGAAACACCATATATTTT.